This is a list of T cell receptor beta chains from one sample in a study of blood T cell repertoires in COVID-19. Assay used: immunoSEQ multiplex PCR; TCRdb lists only in-frame clones, some missing. The sample yields approximately 280,000 clones, nearly 90% seen once. Sequencing was done on a sample of peripheral blood. The origin of the receptors is a man aged 18 to 30 with active or convalescent COVID-19. The CDR3 runs from the conserved cysteine through the conserved F or W. D genes are given only for firm matches. Clone size is not always given. Where it is, it says once, few, many or a class for expanded clones.

D,J,V,size,DNA,CDR3
.,TRBJ2-7,TRBV19,.,TGTGCCAGTAGTATCGGAGAAGCCGAGCAGTACTTC,CASSIGEAEQYF
TRBD1,TRBJ2-7,TRBV10-3,.,TGTGCCATCAGTGACCGGCAGGGGGCTGGTTACGAGCAGTACTTC,CAISDRQGAGYEQYF
TRBD1,TRBJ1-2,TRBV6-4,few,TGTGCCAGCAGTCCGTCGTACAGGGGGTTCTATGGCTACACCTTC,CASSPSYRGFYGYTF
.,TRBJ1-2,TRBV19,.,TGTGCCAGTAGTATAGATTTCGGCGGAAACTATGGCTACACCTTC,CASSIDFGGNYGYTF
TRBD1,TRBJ1-1,TRBV6-5,few,TGTGCCAGCAGTTCCTCAGGGGGCTCGGGCACTGAAGCTTTCTTT,CASSSSGGSGTEAFF
TRBD1,TRBJ2-7,TRBV27,.,TGTGCCAGCAGCCGATTCGGGGACAGTACCTACGAGCAGTACTTC,CASSRFGDSTYEQYF
.,TRBJ2-5,TRBV21-1,.,TGTGCCAGCAGCAAGGCGGGGGTCCAAGAGACCCAGTACTTC,CASSKAGVQETQYF
.,TRBJ2-2,TRBV7-9,.,TGTGCCAGCAGCGCCACAGGGCCCGGGGAGCTGTTTTTT,CASSATGPGELFF
.,TRBJ2-2,TRBV25-1,few,TGTGCCAGTGGCCCTGTCAGGGACACCGGGGAGCTGTTTTTT,CASGPVRDTGELFF
.,TRBJ1-4,TRBV9,.,TGTGCCAGCAGCGTAGAGGGGGGGCAGCTTAATGAAAAACTGTTTTTT,CASSVEGGQLNEKLFF
TRBD1,TRBJ2-7,TRBV5-8,.,TGTGCCAGCAGCTTGAGACAGGGGAACTCCTACGAGCAGTACTTC,CASSLRQGNSYEQYF
TRBD2,TRBJ2-1,TRBV6-5,.,TGTGCCAGCAGTTACTCGAGCGGGGGAAGCAATGAGCAGTTCTTC,CASSYSSGGSNEQFF
TRBD2,TRBJ2-3,TRBV15,.,TGTGCCACCAGCAGAGACGGGACTAGCGGAGCAGATACGCAGTATTTT,CATSRDGTSGADTQYF
.,TRBJ1-3,TRBV18,.,TGTGCCAGCTCACCGATAATCGACAGCTCTGGAAACACCATATATTTT,CASSPIIDSSGNTIYF
TRBD1,TRBJ1-5,TRBV19,few,TGTGCCAGTAATGATCGGACAGGATATCAGCCCCAGCATTTT,CASNDRTGYQPQHF
TRBD1,TRBJ1-1,TRBV10-2,few,TGCGCCAGCAGTGAGTCGACAGGGGCGCCCCTTAACACTGAAGCTTTCTTT,CASSESTGAPLNTEAFF
TRBD1,TRBJ2-7,TRBV5-6,.,TGTGCCAGCAGCTGGGGGACAGGATCCTACGAGCAGTACTTC,CASSWGTGSYEQYF
.,TRBJ2-7,TRBV7-2,.,TGTGCCAGCAGCCTCTCCTACGAGCAGTACTTC,CASSLSYEQYF
.,TRBJ2-3,TRBV6-1,few,TGTGCCAGCAGTGAATCAGGGAACCCAGATACGCAGTATTTT,CASSESGNPDTQYF
.,TRBJ1-1,TRBV19,.,TGTGCCAGTAATGCAGGGACTGAAGCTTTCTTT,CASNAGTEAFF
TRBD1,TRBJ1-2,TRBV4-3,.,TGCGCCAGCAGCCAAAAAACAGGGGACTATGGCTACACCTTC,CASSQKTGDYGYTF
TRBD2,TRBJ2-3,TRBV6-2/TRBV6-3,.,TGTGCCAGCAGTTCCGGGGGGAGCACAGATACGCAGTATTTT,CASSSGGSTDTQYF
.,TRBJ2-3,TRBV7-9,.,TGTGCCAGCAGCTACCCAGGGGACAAGGGGTCAGATACGCAGTATTTT,CASSYPGDKGSDTQYF
.,TRBJ1-2,TRBV5-4,.,TGTGCCAGCAGCGGTAAACAGGGTAACTATGGCTACACCTTC,CASSGKQGNYGYTF
.,TRBJ2-7,TRBV2,.,TGTGCCAGCACCCAAGGGGTCAGGGGATACGAGCAGTACTTC,CASTQGVRGYEQYF
.,TRBJ1-4,TRBV7-2,.,TGTGCCAGCAGCTTAGTTTTGAGGGAAAATGAAAAACTGTTTTTT,CASSLVLRENEKLFF
TRBD2,TRBJ2-5,TRBV7-2,.,TGTGCCAGCAGCCCAGCGGGGGGCGGGAAGACCCAGTACTTC,CASSPAGGGKTQYF